The clone carrying this T cell receptor (beta chain) was counted between two and nine times. Its antigen is currently unknown. The data belong to a study of T-cell memory formation after mild COVID-19. Barcoded TCR alpha and TCR beta cDNA libraries with UMIs came from 5'RACE using constant-segment primers. From the 5' RACE reads, TCRdb called clonotypes with MiXCR, one entry per CDR3 protein. The table includes about 470,000 distinct CDR3 sequences, about 20% detected once. General study results and limits: Cross-reactive memory appears to have joined, as suggested by some responding clones showing up in pre-infection memory. The study found contracting CD4+ clones mainly in CM and EM and contracting CD8+ clones in EMRA.

This CDR3 comprises 14 residues. After removal of 2 bases from V and 7 bases from J, the junction contained 7 bases not matched to a gene. V gene TRBV12-3 or TRBV12-4 combines with J gene TRBJ2-5, with 7 bases that match TRBD2. The material sequenced was PBMCs or a T cell subset sorted from them (not recorded which). This TCR was sampled from an adult woman who had mild COVID-19 (a few samples of this study predate the infection). Cell type and time point are not known. This chain's CDR3 is CASSLTGGVRTQYF. CDR3 coding DNA: TGTGCCAGCAGTTTAACTGGGGGGGTCAGGACCCAGTACTTC.